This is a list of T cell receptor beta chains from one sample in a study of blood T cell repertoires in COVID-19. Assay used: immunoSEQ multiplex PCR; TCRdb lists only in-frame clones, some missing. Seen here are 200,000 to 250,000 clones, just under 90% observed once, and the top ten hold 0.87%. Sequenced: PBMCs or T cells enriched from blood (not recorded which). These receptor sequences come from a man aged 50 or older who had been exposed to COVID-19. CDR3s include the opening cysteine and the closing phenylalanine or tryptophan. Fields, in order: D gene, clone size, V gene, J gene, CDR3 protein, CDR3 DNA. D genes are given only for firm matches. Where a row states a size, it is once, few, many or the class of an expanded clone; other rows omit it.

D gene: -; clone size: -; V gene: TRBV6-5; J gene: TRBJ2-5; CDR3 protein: CASTQGGTDETQYF; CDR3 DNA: TGTGCCAGCACCCAAGGGGGGACAGATGAGACCCAGTACTTC
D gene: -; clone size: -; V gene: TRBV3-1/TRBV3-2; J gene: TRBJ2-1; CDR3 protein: CASSQPGNVQFF; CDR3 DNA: TGTGCCAGCAGCCAACCGGGAAATGTGCAGTTCTTC
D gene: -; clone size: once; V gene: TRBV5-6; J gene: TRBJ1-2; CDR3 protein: CASSRTLYGYTF; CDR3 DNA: TGTGCCAGCAGCAGGACATTATATGGCTACACCTTC
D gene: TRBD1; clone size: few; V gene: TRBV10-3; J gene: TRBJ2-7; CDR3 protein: CAISEGGRGLPYEQYF; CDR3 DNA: TGTGCCATCAGTGAGGGGGGCAGGGGGCTCCCCTACGAGCAGTACTTC
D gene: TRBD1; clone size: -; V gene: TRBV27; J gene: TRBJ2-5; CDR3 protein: CASSYRDRGETQYF; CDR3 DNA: TGTGCCAGCAGTTACCGGGACAGGGGAGAGACCCAGTACTTC
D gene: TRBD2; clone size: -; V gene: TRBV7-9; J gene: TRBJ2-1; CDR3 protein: CASSLPYGREGPNEQFF; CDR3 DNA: TGTGCCAGCAGCTTGCCGTACGGGCGGGAGGGCCCGAATGAGCAGTTCTTC
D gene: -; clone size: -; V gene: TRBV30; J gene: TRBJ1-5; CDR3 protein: CAWSLTGGNQPQHF; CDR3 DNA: TGTGCCTGGAGTCTAACCGGGGGCAATCAGCCCCAGCATTTT
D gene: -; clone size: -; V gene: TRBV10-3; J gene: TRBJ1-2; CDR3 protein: CAISDEQGHYGYTF; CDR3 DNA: TGTGCCATCAGTGATGAACAGGGACACTATGGCTACACCTTC
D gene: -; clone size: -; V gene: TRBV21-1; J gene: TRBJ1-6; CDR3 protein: CASSKPGQGSSPLHF; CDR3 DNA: TGTGCCAGCAGCAAGCCAGGACAGGGGTCTTCACCCCTCCACTTT
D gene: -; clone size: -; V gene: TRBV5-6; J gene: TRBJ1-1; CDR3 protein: CASSLWGARAAFF; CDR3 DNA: TGTGCCAGCAGCTTGTGGGGCGCACGGGCGGCTTTCTTT
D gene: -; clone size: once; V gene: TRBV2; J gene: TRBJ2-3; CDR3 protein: CASRRRLDSTDTQYF; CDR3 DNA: TGTGCCAGCAGACGAAGGCTAGACTCCACAGATACGCAGTATTTT
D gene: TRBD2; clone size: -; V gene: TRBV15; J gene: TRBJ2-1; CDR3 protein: CATSRDLLAGVSYNEQFF; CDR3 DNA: TGTGCCACCAGCAGAGATTTGCTAGCGGGAGTTTCCTACAATGAGCAGTTCTTC
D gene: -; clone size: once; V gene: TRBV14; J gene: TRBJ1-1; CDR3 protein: CASSQPGLTEAFF; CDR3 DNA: TGTGCCAGCAGCCAGCCAGGACTCACTGAAGCTTTCTTT
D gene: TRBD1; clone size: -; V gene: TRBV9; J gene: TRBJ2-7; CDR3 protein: CASSVGGGTGYYEQYF; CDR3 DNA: TGTGCCAGCAGCGTAGGTGGAGGGACAGGGTACTACGAGCAGTACTTC
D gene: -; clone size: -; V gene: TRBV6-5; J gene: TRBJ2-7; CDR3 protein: CASSMTDSYEQYF; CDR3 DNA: TGTGCCAGCAGTATGACAGACTCCTACGAGCAGTACTTC
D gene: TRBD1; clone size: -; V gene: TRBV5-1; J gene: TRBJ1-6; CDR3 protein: CASSSGTGRSPLHF; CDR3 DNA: TGCGCCAGCAGCTCCGGGACAGGGAGGTCACCCCTCCACTTT
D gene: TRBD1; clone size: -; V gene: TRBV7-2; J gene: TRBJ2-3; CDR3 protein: CASSLGQGGFSSTDTQYF; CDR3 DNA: TGTGCCAGCAGCCTGGGACAGGGGGGATTCAGTAGTACAGATACGCAGTATTTT
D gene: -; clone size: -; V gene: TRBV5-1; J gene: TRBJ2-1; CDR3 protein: CASSPQGVGTYEQFF; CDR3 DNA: TGCGCCAGCAGTCCACAGGGAGTTGGGACATATGAGCAGTTCTTC
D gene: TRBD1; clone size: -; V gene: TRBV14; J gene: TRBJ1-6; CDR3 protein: CASSLMGQGSYNSPLHF; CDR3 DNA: TGTGCCAGCAGCCTTATGGGACAGGGCTCCTATAATTCACCCCTCCACTTT
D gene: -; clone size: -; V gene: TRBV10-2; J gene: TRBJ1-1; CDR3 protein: CASSEGEEAFF; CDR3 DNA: TGCGCCAGCAGTGAGGGAGAGGAAGCTTTCTTT
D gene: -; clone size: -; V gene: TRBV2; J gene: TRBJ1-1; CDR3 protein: CASSEFIGVTEAFF; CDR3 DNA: TGTGCCAGCAGTGAATTCATAGGGGTCACTGAAGCTTTCTTT
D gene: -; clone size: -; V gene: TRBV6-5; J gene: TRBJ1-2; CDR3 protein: CASSYTRDLYFGYTF; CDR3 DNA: TGTGCCAGCAGTTACACCCGAGACTTATACTTTGGCTACACCTTC
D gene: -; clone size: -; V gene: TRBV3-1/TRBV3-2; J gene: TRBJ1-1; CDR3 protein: CASSQVGDTEAFF; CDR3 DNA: TGTGCCAGCAGCCAAGTGGGAGACACTGAAGCTTTCTTT
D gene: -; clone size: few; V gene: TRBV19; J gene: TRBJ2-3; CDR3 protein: CASSIAGSTDTQYF; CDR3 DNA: TGTGCCAGTAGTATCGCGGGTAGCACAGATACGCAGTATTTT
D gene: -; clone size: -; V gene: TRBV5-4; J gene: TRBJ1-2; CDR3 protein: CASSLAVIYGYTF; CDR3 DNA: TGTGCCAGCAGCTTGGCAGTCATATATGGCTACACCTTC
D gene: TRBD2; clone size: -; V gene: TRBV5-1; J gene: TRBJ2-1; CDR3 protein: CASSPTTSGAYSEQFF; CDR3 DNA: TGCGCCAGCAGCCCGACGACTAGCGGGGCCTACAGTGAGCAGTTCTTC
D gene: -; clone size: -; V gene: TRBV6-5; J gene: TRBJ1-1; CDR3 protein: CASSSGGEGKTEAFF; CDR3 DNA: TGTGCCAGCAGTTCGGGAGGGGAAGGAAAGACTGAAGCTTTCTTT
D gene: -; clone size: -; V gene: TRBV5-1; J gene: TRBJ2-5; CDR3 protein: CASSLGGLETQYF; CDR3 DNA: TGCGCCAGCAGCTTGGGTGGACTGGAGACCCAGTACTTC
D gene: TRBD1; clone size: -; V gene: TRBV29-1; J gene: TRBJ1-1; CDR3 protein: CSETGQGAEAFF; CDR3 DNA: TGCAGCGAGACGGGACAGGGAGCTGAAGCTTTCTTT
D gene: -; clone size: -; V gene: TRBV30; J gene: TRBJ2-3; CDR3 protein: CAWSFRGSLTDTQYF; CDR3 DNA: TGTGCCTGGTCATTTAGGGGCAGTCTCACAGATACGCAGTATTTT
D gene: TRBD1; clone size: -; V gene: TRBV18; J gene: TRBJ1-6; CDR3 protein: CASSPGTANSPLHF; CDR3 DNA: TGTGCCAGCTCACCCGGGACAGCTAATTCACCCCTCCACTTT
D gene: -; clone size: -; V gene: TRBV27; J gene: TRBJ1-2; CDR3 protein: CASSLFMGGAGYGYTF; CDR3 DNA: TGTGCCAGCAGTTTATTTATGGGGGGGGCGGGCTATGGCTACACCTTC
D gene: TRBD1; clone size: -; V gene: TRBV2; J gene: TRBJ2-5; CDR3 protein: CASSGGTGVETQYF; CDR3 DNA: TGTGCCAGCAGTGGAGGAACAGGGGTGGAGACCCAGTACTTC
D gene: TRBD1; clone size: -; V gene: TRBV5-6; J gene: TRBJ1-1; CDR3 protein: CASSSPGQMNTEAFF; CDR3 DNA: TGTGCCAGCAGCTCCCCGGGACAGATGAACACTGAAGCTTTCTTT
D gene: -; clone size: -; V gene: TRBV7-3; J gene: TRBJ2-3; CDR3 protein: CASSPGDSTDTQYF; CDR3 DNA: TGTGCCAGCAGCCCGGGGGACAGCACAGATACGCAGTATTTT
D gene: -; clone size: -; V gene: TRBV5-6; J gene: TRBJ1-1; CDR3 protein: CASSLNRRNTEAFF; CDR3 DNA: TGTGCCAGCAGCTTGAACAGGAGAAACACTGAAGCTTTCTTT
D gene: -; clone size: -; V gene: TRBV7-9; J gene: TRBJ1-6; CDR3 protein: CASSLWAAGDNSPLHF; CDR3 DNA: TGTGCCAGCAGCTTATGGGCAGCGGGGGATAATTCACCCCTCCACTTT
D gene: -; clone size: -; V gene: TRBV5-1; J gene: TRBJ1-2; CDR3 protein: CASSPTGTNYGYTF; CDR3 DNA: TGCGCCAGCAGCCCGACAGGAACTAACTATGGCTACACCTTC
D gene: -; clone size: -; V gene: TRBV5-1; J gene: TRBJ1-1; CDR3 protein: CASSPKTGDRLEAFF; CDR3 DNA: TGCGCCAGCAGCCCTAAGACAGGAGATAGACTTGAGGCTTTCTTT
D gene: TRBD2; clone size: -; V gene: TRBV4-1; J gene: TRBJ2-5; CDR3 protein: CASSLSGIQETQYF; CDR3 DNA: TGCGCCAGCAGCCTGAGCGGGATACAAGAGACCCAGTACTTC
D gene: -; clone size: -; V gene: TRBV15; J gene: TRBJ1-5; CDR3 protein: CATSREQSNQPQHF; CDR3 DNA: TGTGCCACCAGCAGAGAACAAAGCAATCAGCCCCAGCATTTT
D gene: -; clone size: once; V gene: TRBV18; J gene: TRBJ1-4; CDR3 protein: CASSPPRQSTNEKLFF; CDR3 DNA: TGTGCCAGCTCACCACCCCGACAGTCAACTAATGAAAAACTGTTTTTT
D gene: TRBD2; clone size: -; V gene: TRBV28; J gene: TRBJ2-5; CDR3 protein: CASSFSSGYQETQYF; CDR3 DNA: TGTGCCAGCAGTTTTTCTAGCGGGTACCAAGAGACCCAGTACTTC
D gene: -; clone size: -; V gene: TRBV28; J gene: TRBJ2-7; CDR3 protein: CASSRGRLYEQYF; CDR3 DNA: TGTGCCAGCTCCAGGGGCAGACTCTACGAGCAGTACTTC